This TCR beta chain was recovered during a study of blood T cell repertoires in COVID-19 (TCRdb year 2020). Regarding the complete study: Samples covering the acute and convalescent phases of COVID-19 were provided by collaborators in the United States, Italy and Spain. The sample metadata nearly always contained a de-identified subject ID, COVID-19 status, age in years and sex. The prospective study material was composed of cDNA or gDNA derived from T cells, B-cell-depleted T cells, or PBMCs. The dataset comprised deeply sampled blood TCRbeta repertoires from subjects exposed to, actively infected with, or recovered from COVID-19. Where available, HLA class I and class II types were obtained from metadata supplied by the sample provider rather than from assay-based typing. The repertoires were released in a freely available public database intended as a resource for research on the immune response to SARS-CoV-2. The samples were drawn from the first 160 participants of the ongoing ImmuneRACE study and from roughly 1,300 subjects provided by 6 global collaborators. Study-wide findings and limitations: Clinical and demographic metadata were provided uncurated, with the amount varying by source and participant.

Participants in the prospective study were aged about 18 to 95 years, lived in some 24 United States geographic areas, and enrolled through a virtual design. In the prospective study, participants were assigned to cohorts based on the clinical history participants reported in a screening survey and a study questionnaire. Exposed participants had been in contact, within 2 weeks of entering the study, with a person who had a PCR-confirmed or clinician-diagnosed case of COVID-19. Mobile phlebotomists in the prospective study collected whole blood, serum and a nasopharyngeal or oropharyngeal swab from every participant. Additional blood draws and questionnaires over an approximately 2-month period could optionally be provided by prospective study participants. Prospective study blood samples were shipped either frozen or at room temperature before DNA extraction. TCRbeta CDR3 regions were amplified from genomic DNA using the immunoSEQ Assay, a bias-controlled multiplex PCR. The source study handled its data this way. The number of nucleated cells in each sample was estimated from the amplification of reference gene primers within the assay. To quantify the absolute abundance of each unique TCRbeta CDR3 rearrangement, sequence reads were collapsed and filtered. Productive Simpson clonality was computed per sample as the square root of Simpson's diversity index over productive rearrangements. As stored in TCRdb, this immuneACCESS dataset retains in-frame rearrangements with V and J assigned. A fraction of the clones does not appear; measured against another copy, unresolved V genes explain less than half of the discrepancy, and the remainder lacks a known reason. That table gives V, J and clone size, and the DNA gave D and trimming. The sample data list under 250,000 clones, and over 80% of these were observed just once. The leading ten clones occupy around 3% of the sample.

A word on this clone: Its recognized antigen is unknown. Base qualities are missing; no much larger clone stands one base away.

Trimming removed 2 bases from V and 5 bases from J; the gene matches leave 11 bases unexplained. The germline V gene (reference sequence) specifies PRHDT as CDR1 and FYEKMQ as CDR2. The CDR3 has 17 amino acids, counting the end cysteine and phenylalanine. Only CDR3 DNA remains: 51 bases, in frame from the first base. The TCR sequence derives from a woman in her thirties or forties who had been exposed to COVID-19. The sequencing input was PBMCs or T cells enriched from blood (not recorded which). The chain employs TRBV13 and TRBJ2-2; the junction holds 7 bases that match TRBD2. The DNA is as follows: TGTGCCAGCAGCTTAACCAGAGCGGGGCTTGGGACCGGGGAGCTGTTTTTT. It translates as CASSLTRAGLGTGELFF.